These T cell receptor beta chains were read from a single sample in a study of technical replicates of blood from a handful of donors. Data came from immunoSEQ multiplex PCR; TCRdb stores just in-frame clones and leaves some out. The sample has about 97,000 clones, approximately 95% seen once; the top ten hold less than 0.4%. The sequenced sample was T cells isolated from PBMCs. The receptors here all came from a human donor in good health. Both conserved end residues are part of each CDR3. The order of the fields is J gene, clone size, V gene, D gene, CDR3 protein, CDR3 DNA. The D gene is left open where the match is weak. Only part of the rows carry a size: once, few, many, or a class if the clone is expanded.

>TRBJ1-2|-|TRBV2|-
CASSEYPIPAANYGYTF
TGTGCCAGCAGTGAATACCCTATCCCCGCGGCTAACTATGGCTACACCTTC
>TRBJ2-1|once|TRBV9|TRBD2
CASSPPTSRNEQFF
TGTGCCAGCAGCCCTCCGACTAGCCGCAATGAGCAGTTCTTC
>TRBJ2-5|-|TRBV7-2|TRBD2
CASSAYLGEGETQYF
TGTGCCAGCAGCGCCTACTTAGGGGAGGGAGAGACCCAGTACTTC
>TRBJ2-3|-|TRBV14|-
CASSQFTGANTQYF
TGTGCCAGCAGCCAATTTACGGGAGCTAATACGCAGTATTTT
>TRBJ2-5|-|TRBV7-9|TRBD2
CASSLTSGRARETQYF
TGTGCCAGCAGCTTAACTAGCGGGAGGGCCCGAGAGACCCAGTACTTC
>TRBJ2-7|-|TRBV28|TRBD2
CASSYPGTSGSYEQYF
TGTGCCAGCAGCTACCCCGGGACTAGCGGTTCTTACGAGCAGTACTTC
>TRBJ2-7|few|TRBV7-9|-
CASTPGGAAYEQYF
TGTGCCAGCACCCCGGGTGGGGCTGCCTACGAGCAGTACTTC
>TRBJ2-6|once|TRBV5-6|TRBD1
CASRRQGEVPGANVLTF
TGTGCCAGCAGGAGACAGGGGGAAGTACCTGGGGCCAACGTCCTGACTTTC
>TRBJ2-7|-|TRBV25-1|-
CASSEQGRYEQYF
TGTGCCAGCAGTGAGCAGGGGCGATACGAGCAGTACTTC
>TRBJ1-2|-|TRBV9|-
CASSSRDTYGYTF
TGTGCCAGCAGCTCCAGGGACACCTATGGCTACACCTTC
>TRBJ2-2|-|TRBV11-3|-
CASTPTEYNTGEPFF
TGTGCCAGCACCCCGACGGAGTATAACACCGGGGAGCCGTTTTTT
>TRBJ2-1|-|TRBV2|TRBD2
CASMAGEGQFF
TGTGCCAGCATGGCGGGGGAGGGGCAGTTCTTC
>TRBJ2-3|-|TRBV5-4|TRBD2
CASSHGSGSTDTQYF
TGTGCCAGTAGCCATGGTAGCGGGAGTACAGATACGCAGTATTTT
>TRBJ2-1|-|TRBV6-5|TRBD2
CASSVLAGRNEQFF
TGTGCCAGCAGTGTACTAGCGGGACGCAATGAGCAGTTCTTC
>TRBJ1-1|-|TRBV5-4|-
CASSPIQGTNTEAFF
TGTGCCAGCAGCCCAATTCAGGGGACGAACACTGAAGCTTTCTTT
>TRBJ2-1|-|TRBV28|-
CASSFLTRASNEQFF
TGTGCCAGCAGTTTTCTTACCAGGGCGAGTAATGAGCAGTTCTTC
>TRBJ1-2|-|TRBV30|TRBD1
CAGQGLEYGYTF
TGTGCGGGACAGGGCTTGGAATATGGCTACACCTTC
>TRBJ2-3|-|TRBV4-3|-
CASSQEGHTTFTDTQYF
TGCGCCAGCAGCCAAGAGGGTCACACTACTTTTACAGATACGCAGTATTTT
>TRBJ1-2|-|TRBV6-6|-
CASSYETAGYTF
TGTGCCAGCAGTTACGAGACAGCCGGCTACACCTTC
>TRBJ2-3|once|TRBV2|TRBD2
CASRPRAGVRDTQYF
TGTGCCAGCAGACCAAGAGCGGGAGTAAGGGATACGCAGTATTTT
>TRBJ1-3|-|TRBV7-9|-
CASSPLQGPGNTIYF
TGTGCCAGCAGCCCCTTACAGGGACCTGGAAACACCATATATTTT
>TRBJ1-6|-|TRBV7-2|TRBD1
CASSYPPGQGLSNSPLHF
TGTGCCAGCAGCTACCCTCCGGGACAGGGACTATCTAATTCACCCCTCCACTTT